Shown below are 27 T cell receptor beta chains from a single sample sequenced in a study of blood T cell repertoires in COVID-19. Libraries were prepared by immunoSEQ multiplex PCR; TCRdb keeps only in-frame clonotypes and omits some of them. Here the sample spans over 200,000 clones, around 88% being singletons. The sample comprised PBMCs or T cells enriched from blood (not recorded which). The receptors derive from a woman in her 40s with acute COVID-19.

This clone is medium-sized by share. The CDR3 reads CASSLGGTSGKPEQYV. CDR3 DNA: TGTGCCAGCAGCTTAGGGGGGACTAGCGGGAAACCCGAGCAGTACGTC. The rearrangement joins TRBV11-2 to TRBJ2-7; TRBD2 aligns across 13 bases. This CDR3 comprises 16 residues. Trimming cost V 1 base and J 6 bases; bases outside gene matches: 6. Germline lookup yields CDR1 SGHAT and CDR2 FQNNGV.

Only a few counts were recorded for this clone. The CDR3, as DNA: TGTGCCAGCAGCGTAGCTGGGCAGGGGGATTCACCCCTCCACTTT. Translating it yields CASSVAGQGDSPLHF. The chain joins TRBV9 to TRBJ1-6; TRBD1 agrees at 7 bases. Losses at the gene ends were 0 bases for V and 8 bases for J; bases not matched to a gene: 5. Germline V gene data show CDR1 as SGDLS and CDR2 as YYNGEE. The CDR3 covers 15 residues.

The chain employs TRBV3-1 (or the pseudogene TRBV3-2) and TRBJ2-5; D might be TRBD2 (6 bases). The germline CDR1 and CDR2 sequences are LGHDT and YNNKEL (reference sequence). V was pared by 0 bases and J by 5 bases, with 10 bases between. There are 14 residues in the CDR3. CDR3 in amino acids: CASSQDGTAETQYF. CDR3 bases: TGTGCCAGCAGCCAAGATGGGACTGCGGAGACCCAGTACTTC.

The V call is TRBV7-9, the J call TRBJ1-3; D call uncertain. CDR3 length: 16 amino acids. Germline V lookup: CDR1 SEHNR, CDR2 FQNEAQ (reference sequence). The germline V and J ends were trimmed by 4 bases and 2 bases, with 15 bases remaining between them. The CDR3 DNA reads as TGTGCCAGCAGCTGGACTGAGGGAGGTGCTGGAAACACCATATATTTT. This encodes CASSWTEGGAGNTIYF.

V and J are TRBV6-5 and TRBJ1-4; 9 nucleotides line up with TRBD1. This CDR3 comprises 15 residues. V was clipped by 4 bases and J by 7 bases; unmatched bases: 7. Per germline, CDR1 MNHEY and CDR2 SVGAGI. CDR3: CASSSGQGGSEKLFF. CDR3 coding DNA: TGTGCCAGCAGTTCGGGACAGGGAGGTAGTGAAAAACTGTTTTTT.

V is TRBV4-1 and J is TRBJ1-6; 7 positions agree with TRBD1. CDR3 length: 16 amino acids. Germline values: CDR1 MGHRA, CDR2 YSYEKL. Unmatched junction bases numbered 6, after V lost 4 bases and J lost 3 bases. In DNA form, the CDR3 reads TGCGCCAGCAGCCCTCGGACAGGTTACTATAATTCACCCCTCCACTTT. This encodes CASSPRTGYYNSPLHF.

The chain links TRBV12-3 or TRBV12-4 to TRBJ1-1, with D unresolved. CDR3 length: 12 residues. V lost 5 bases, J lost 10 bases, and 14 bases lay in between. The CDR3 region has the DNA TGTGCCAGCAGTCCACGGCGGGTTGGAGCTTTCTTT. This gives the protein CASSPRRVGAFF.

The chain links TRBV24-1 to TRBJ2-1; D gene unclear. From germline, CDR1 is KGHDR and CDR2 SFDVKD. V was cut by 3 bases and J by 9 bases, with 5 bases left in between. The CDR3 sequence is 11 residues long. In nucleotides, the CDR3 is TGTGCCACCAGTGATAGGAGTGAGCAGTTCTTC. Translated: CATSDRSEQFF.

The V call is TRBV5-1, the J call TRBJ2-3, with D perhaps TRBD2 (5 bases). Germline CDR1 SGHRS, CDR2 YFSETQ. V was clipped by 7 bases and J by 1 base, with 16 bases between them. The CDR3 has 15 amino acids. CDR3 in DNA: TGCGCCAGCCGGCTACTCAGCGGCCGCACAGATACGCAGTATTTT. This codes for CASRLLSGRTDTQYF.

This chain joins TRBV7-2 and TRBJ2-1; 8 bases match TRBD2. Germline-derived CDR1 and CDR2 are SGHTA and FQGNSA. Trimming at V came to 4 bases and at J to 10 bases, leaving 6 bases not matched to a gene. This CDR3 spans 13 amino acids. The DNA for the CDR3 is TGTGCCAGCAGCTCCGGGGGGGCCAGGGAGCAGTTCTTC. Translated, it gives CASSSGGAREQFF.

The chain employs TRBV7-2 and TRBJ1-1; D remains unclear. V was shortened by 6 bases and J by 1 base, with 15 bases between the two germline ends. Germline lookup yields CDR1 SGHTA and CDR2 FQGNSA. The CDR3 covers 15 residues. CDR3 coding DNA: TGTGCCAGCAGTCCCCTGATCTACAGGAACACTGAAGCTTTCTTT. Its protein product is CASSPLIYRNTEAFF.

This chain connects TRBV11-3 to TRBJ2-4; 7 bases are shared with TRBD2. The CDR3 loop spans 16 amino acids. Trimming took 5 bases from V and 2 from J; bases not matched to a gene: 9. Germline V lookup: CDR1 SGHNT, CDR2 YENEEA. CDR3 amino acids: CASSPGGGRTKNIQYF. The CDR3 nucleotides read TGTGCCAGCAGCCCCGGCGGGGGAAGAACCAAAAACATTCAGTACTTC.

The genes are TRBV5-3 and TRBJ1-1; D is perhaps TRBD1 (6 bases). TRBV5-3 is reported as an ORF; its role is uncertain. The CDR3 length is 17 residues. Trimming stripped 0 bases from V and 2 bases from J, with 17 bases between. The CDR3 bases are TGTGCCAGAAGCTTGGACAGGGATCCTCTACTAAACACTGAAGCTTTCTTT. Protein: CARSLDRDPLLNTEAFF.

V is TRBV4-2 and J is TRBJ2-2, with 10 bases that match TRBD2. This CDR3 contains 17 residues. Unmatched junction bases numbered 4, after V lost 3 bases and J lost 0 bases. The germline V gene has CDR1 LGHNA and CDR2 YNFKEQ. The CDR3 region has the DNA TGTGCCAGCAGCCAGGGAGGACTAGCGGCGAACACCGGGGAGCTGTTTTTT. The encoded protein is CASSQGGLAANTGELFF.

CDR3 nucleotides: TGCAGTGCTAGTACTGAGGGACAGGGGCTCTATGGCTACACCTTC. Translated: CSASTEGQGLYGYTF. This chain connects TRBV20-1 to TRBJ1-2; 10 bases match TRBD1. After removal of 3 bases from V and 4 bases from J, the junction contained 8 bases not matched to a gene. Germline V gene data show CDR1 as DFQATT and CDR2 as SNEGSKA (reference sequence). The CDR3 consists of 15 residues.

The chain uses TRBV5-1 and TRBJ2-3; 7 bases are shared with TRBD1. The CDR3 spans 12 residues. Losses at the gene ends were 6 bases for V and 9 bases for J; bases not matched to a gene: 7. The germline CDR1 and CDR2 sequences are SGHRS and YFSETQ. The CDR3 DNA reads TGCGCCAGCACCATAGACAGGGACACGCAGTATTTT. Translating it yields CASTIDRDTQYF.

J is TRBJ1-3 and V is TRBV18; 8 bases align to TRBD1. CDR3 size: 15 residues. The ends lost 5 bases at V and 1 base at J; junction bases unmatched: 4. Germline-derived CDR1 and CDR2 are KGHSH and LQKENI. The CDR3 is CASSSRQGSGNTIYF. The CDR3, as DNA: TGTGCCAGCTCATCAAGACAGGGGTCTGGAAACACCATATATTTT.

The rearrangement joins TRBV2 to TRBJ2-3; D unresolved. The ends were cut back, 7 bases at V and 0 bases at J, with 2 bases in the middle. This CDR3 contains 11 residues. Germline V gives CDR1 SNHLY, CDR2 FYNNEI. The CDR3 sequence is CASTSTDTQYF. CDR3 in DNA: TGTGCCAGCACTAGCACAGATACGCAGTATTTT. Full variable domain (remainder filled in from reference TRBV2 and TRBJ2-3): EPEVTQTPSHQVTQMGQEVILRCVPISNHLYFYWYRQILGQKVEFLVSFYNNEISEKSEIFDDQFSVERPDGSNFTLKIRSTKLEDSAMYFCASTSTDTQYFGPGTRLTVL.

CDR3 in DNA: TGTGCCAGCAGCCAATCCCCGGGACAGGACGTAGAGACCCAGTACTTC. Translation gives CASSQSPGQDVETQYF. V and J are TRBV4-2 and TRBJ2-5; 8 positions agree with TRBD1. The CDR3 length is 16 residues. The V gene's germline CDR1 is LGHNA and CDR2 YNFKEQ. Trimming cost V 2 bases and J 4 bases; bases outside gene matches: 9.

J is TRBJ1-1 and V is TRBV2; D unresolved. This CDR3 spans 12 amino acids. The V end was cut by 8 bases, the J end by 10 bases, with 17 bases between. CDR1 and CDR2 (germline): SNHLY, FYNNEI. In DNA form, the CDR3 reads TGTGCCAGCGACGAAACAGCTTTAGGAGCTTTCTTT. Translated, it gives CASDETALGAFF.

This sequence joins TRBV5-6 and TRBJ2-2, with 11 bases identical to TRBD1. The germline CDR1 and CDR2 sequences are SGHDT and YYEEEE. The CDR3 consists of 16 residues. V gave up 4 bases and J gave up 8 bases; unmatched junction bases: 10. CDR3 sequence: CASSVAGTGGGGELFF. The DNA of the CDR3 is TGTGCCAGCAGCGTTGCCGGGACAGGGGGAGGAGGGGAGCTGTTTTTT.

V and J are TRBV6-2 or TRBV6-3 and TRBJ2-1; 10 bases align to TRBD2. This CDR3 region has 15 residues. Germline V gives CDR1 MNHEY, CDR2 SVGEGT. Germline trimming cut 5 bases from V and 0 bases from J; bases unmatched to any gene: 1. As DNA, the CDR3 is TGTGCCAGCAGTGCTAGCGGGAGCTCCTACAATGAGCAGTTCTTC. It codes for CASSASGSSYNEQFF.

CDR3 sequence reads: CASSLDHRGPPNEQFF. The DNA of the CDR3 is TGCGCCAGCAGCTTGGACCACAGGGGCCCTCCCAATGAGCAGTTCTTC. J is TRBJ2-1 and V is TRBV5-1, with 7 bases aligning to TRBD1. The CDR3 consists of 16 residues. The germline CDR1 and CDR2 sequences are SGHRS and YFSETQ. J gave up 6 bases and V 0 bases, and 9 bases lay outside the gene matches. Together with reference TRBV5-1 and TRBJ2-1, the CDR3 gives the full variable domain: KAGVTQTPRYLIKTRGQQVTLSCSPISGHRSVSWYQQTPGQGLQFLFEYFSETQRNKGNFPGRFSGRQFSNSRSEMNVSTLELGDSALYLCASSLDHRGPPNEQFFGPGTRLTVL.

The chain joins TRBV3-1 (or the pseudogene TRBV3-2) to TRBJ1-6; no definite D call. Between the trimmed V and J ends, which lost 9 bases and 0 bases, there was a span of 12 bases. The CDR3 is 15 amino acids. Germline assignment: CDR1 LGHDT and CDR2 YNNKEL (reference sequence). The CDR3 nucleotides read TGTGCCAGTGGAGTCAGTCTCTCCTATAATTCACCCCTCCACTTT. It encodes CASGVSLSYNSPLHF.

V gene TRBV6-2 or TRBV6-3 combines with J gene TRBJ2-3, with 8 bases identical to TRBD2. Germline-derived CDR1 and CDR2 are MNHEY and SVGEGT. V lost 5 bases, J lost 4 bases, and 5 bases stayed unmatched. The CDR3 contains 14 residues. The CDR3, as DNA: TGTGCCAGCAGTCAACCGGGACTAGCAGATACGCAGTATTTT. Its protein is CASSQPGLADTQYF.

The chain joins TRBV4-2 to TRBJ2-3, with 9 positions matching TRBD2. The V gene's germline CDR1 is LGHNA and CDR2 YNFKEQ. CDR3 length equals 15 residues. Trimming at V came to 5 bases and at J to 2 bases, leaving 5 bases not matched to a gene. The CDR3 bases are TGTGCCAGCAGCGCGGGACTAGCTGCCACAGATACGCAGTATTTT. It translates to CASSAGLAATDTQYF.

The genes are TRBV20-1 and TRBJ2-3; 8 bases map to TRBD2. The J segment lost 1 base and the V segment lost 3 bases, leaving 3 bases of the junction unmatched. The CDR3 length is 14 residues. Looked up from germline, CDR1 is DFQATT and CDR2 is SNEGSKA (reference sequence). CDR3 coding DNA: TGCAGTGCTAGTTTGCGGGGGGGCACAGATACGCAGTATTTT. It encodes CSASLRGGTDTQYF.